The 5 T cell receptor beta chains in this list originate from one sample, sequenced in a study of prognosis after radiotherapy for stage I lung cancer (dated by TCRdb to about 2021). The sequencing machine was an Illumina HiSeq 3000. The TCR beta CDR3 region was amplified from genomic DNA by two rounds of multiplex PCR. In the first PCR round, primers specific to each TRBV and TRBJ gene were used, and the primer sequences were filed in Chinese patent CN105087789A. TCRdb took the public reads, trimmed them with fastp at Q25, ran MiXCR for clone calling and kept in-frame beta chains. Records with the same CDR3 protein are collapsed into one entry carrying the most frequent genes and DNA. The sample yields around 59,000 distinct CDR3 sequences; more than 20% were counted once. The ten largest account for around 8.1% of the sample. The material sequenced was PBMCs, taken before or after stereotactic body radiation therapy (not recorded which). The receptors shown here come from a donor aged 50 or older with non-small cell lung cancer.

Worth noting for this clonotype: This may stem from a read error, because a much larger clone lies one nucleotide away. The V gene is TRBV14, the J gene TRBJ2-7; 8 bases fit TRBD2. Germline assignment: CDR1 SGHDN and CDR2 FVKESK. V gave up 7 bases and J gave up 0 bases; unmatched junction bases: 14. The CDR3 extends over 17 amino acids. This chain's CDR3 is CASIPKRGRGGSYEQYF. For the CDR3, the DNA is TGTGCCAGCATCCCGAAACGGGGCCGGGGGGGCTCCTACGAGCAGTACTTC.

With regard to this clonotype: At one boundary the junction diverges from the germline segment, which might be a read error. The V call is TRBV6-2 or TRBV6-3, the J call TRBJ1-3; the match to TRBD1 covers 11 bases. CDR1 MNHEY and CDR2 SVGEGT come from the germline V gene. The CDR3 totals 19 residues. The CDR3 DNA reads TGTGCCAGCAGCCCAAGGACAGGGGGCCTTGTTAGCTATGGAAACACAATATATTTT. This gives the protein CASSPRTGGLVSYGNTIYF.

The chain's CDR3 is CASSDPVSHCYTF. The DNA of the CDR3 is TGTGCCAGCAGTGATCCAGTAAGTCATTGCTACACCTTC. The genes are TRBV6-1 and TRBJ1-2, with unresolved D. Trimming stripped 3 bases from V and 9 bases from J, with 14 bases between. Germline V gives CDR1 MNHNS, CDR2 SASEGT. CDR3 length equals 13 residues.

A word on this clonotype: Since a much larger clone is just one base distant, this may be a read error. The gene calls are TRBV5-6 and TRBJ2-3; no firm D call. The CDR3 spans 16 residues. Trimming cost V 3 bases and J 0 bases, with 14 bases left between them. From germline, CDR1 is SGHDT and CDR2 YYEEEE. The DNA of the CDR3 is TGTGCCAGCAGCTCTCGGACGCCGGCTAGCACAGATACGCAGTATTTT. Its protein is CASSSRTPASTDTQYF.

The chain carries TRBV5-1 and TRBJ2-7; TRBD2 agrees at 7 bases. The J segment lost 7 bases and the V segment lost 0 bases, leaving 19 bases of the junction unmatched. CDR3 size: 18 residues. The germline V gene has CDR1 SGHRS and CDR2 YFSETQ. DNA of the CDR3: TGCGCCAGCAGCTTGGCGGGGGACGGGACTATCGGGCCCGGTGAGCAGTACTTC. This gives the protein CASSLAGDGTIGPGEQYF.